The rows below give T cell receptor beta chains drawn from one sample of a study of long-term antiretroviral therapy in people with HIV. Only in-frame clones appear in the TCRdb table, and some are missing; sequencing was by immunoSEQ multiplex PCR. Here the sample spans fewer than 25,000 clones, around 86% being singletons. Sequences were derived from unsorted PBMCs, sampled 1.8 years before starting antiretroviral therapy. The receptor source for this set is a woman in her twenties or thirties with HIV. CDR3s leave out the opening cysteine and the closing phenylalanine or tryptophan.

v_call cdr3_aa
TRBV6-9 AKVGVQPQH
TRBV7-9 ASFRQLNTEAF
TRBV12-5 ASGPSGEGGTEAF
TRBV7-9 ASSPSPRQNMNTEAF
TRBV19 ASSIPGQFMNTEAF
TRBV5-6 ASSTDRGITEAF
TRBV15 ATSRPRGIGGGEKLF
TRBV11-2 ASSPARTGRETQY
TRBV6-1 ASSGRTWEQY
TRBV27 ASSLRSGTANSPLH
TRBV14 ASSQDSRALLGSTNEKLF
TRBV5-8 AALVRGHGYT
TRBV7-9 ASTLGGTDTQY
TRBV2 ASSVEQGIPTDTQY
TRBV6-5 ASSRSNTEAF
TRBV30 AWSAHWGGPYNEQF
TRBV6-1 ASNNPGAGQPQH
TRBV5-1 ASSEIAGGPVNNEQF
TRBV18 ASSPPQGNTIY
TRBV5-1 ASTRDSFSDTQY
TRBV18 ASSPPDRDDYGYT
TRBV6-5 ASGSSVGETQY
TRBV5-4 ASSEGPYNEQF
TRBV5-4 ASSLNGGINEKLF
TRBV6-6 ASSYSLAGGNQPQH
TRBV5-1 ASSAQAGQTEAF
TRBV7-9 ASSPRLRAPNTEAF
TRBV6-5 ASSGRGKLF
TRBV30 ATGVSTEAF
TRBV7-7 ASSLDRGSYEQY
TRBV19 ASSRTGPNQPQH
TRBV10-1 ASSHRGKDNEQF
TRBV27 ASSFFPTRTNSPLH
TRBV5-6 ASRTLGQEETQY
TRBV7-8 ASSSHRLAH
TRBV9 ASSAHRGGAEAF
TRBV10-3 AIGGGDPIHRYAV
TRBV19 ASSKGGGGVQETQY
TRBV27 ASSLRGKNTEAF
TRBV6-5 ASSKPGSTGSEQY
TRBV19 ASKSAGGPEEQF
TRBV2 ASSGTSGYTDTQY
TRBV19 ASRVDRGRHQPQH
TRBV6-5 ASSRDRETQY
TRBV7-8 ASSLTGANSYNEQF
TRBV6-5 ASRERRLRGGYT
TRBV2 ASSRGEGTEAF
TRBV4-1 ASSLRTWDNTGELF
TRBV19 ASSWGQDTGELF
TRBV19 ASSMDGGGGYEQY
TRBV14 ASSHGSTSGGEKLF
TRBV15 ATEPSHMTTGADGYT
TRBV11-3 ASSWGLAGFNEQF
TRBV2 ASSGQGDIYGYT
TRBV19 ASSGGSEAF
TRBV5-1 ASSALRDRGGSYNEQF
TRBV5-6 ASSLAGSGANVLT